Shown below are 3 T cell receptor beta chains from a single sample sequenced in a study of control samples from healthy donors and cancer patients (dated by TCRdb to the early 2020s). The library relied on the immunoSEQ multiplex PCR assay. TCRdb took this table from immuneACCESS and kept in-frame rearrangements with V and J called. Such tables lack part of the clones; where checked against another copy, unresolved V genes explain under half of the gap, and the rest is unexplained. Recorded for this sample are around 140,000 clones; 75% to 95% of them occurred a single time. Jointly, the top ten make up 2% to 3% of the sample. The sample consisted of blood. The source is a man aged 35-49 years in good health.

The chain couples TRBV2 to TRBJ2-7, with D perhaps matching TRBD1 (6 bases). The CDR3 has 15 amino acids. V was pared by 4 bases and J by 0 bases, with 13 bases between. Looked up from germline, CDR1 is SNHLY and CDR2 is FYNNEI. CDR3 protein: CASSGRGTLSYEQYF. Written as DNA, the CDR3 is TGTGCCAGCAGTGGAAGGGGGACACTCTCCTACGAGCAGTACTTC.

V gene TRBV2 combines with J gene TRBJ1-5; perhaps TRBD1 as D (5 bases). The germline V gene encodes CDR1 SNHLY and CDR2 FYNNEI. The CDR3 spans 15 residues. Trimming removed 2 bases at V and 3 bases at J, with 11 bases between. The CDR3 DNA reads TGTGCCAGCAGTGAAAGGGGCAGGGCCAATCAGCCCCAGCATTTT. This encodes CASSERGRANQPQHF.

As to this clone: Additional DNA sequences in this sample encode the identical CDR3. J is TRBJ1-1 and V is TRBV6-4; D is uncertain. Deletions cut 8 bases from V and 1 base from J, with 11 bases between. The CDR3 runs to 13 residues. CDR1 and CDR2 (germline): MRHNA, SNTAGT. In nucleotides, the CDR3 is TGTGCCAGCTCTAGGACGGGGAACACTGAAGCTTTCTTT. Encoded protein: CASSRTGNTEAFF.